This T cell receptor (beta chain) was profiled in a study of blood T cells in healthy people across ages. Worth noting for this clonotype: Its specificity is not known.

V lost 1 base and J 3 bases, leaving 10 bases between the germline ends. The germline gives CDR1 SGHRS, CDR2 YFSETQ. CDR3 length: 14 amino acids. The authors ran a second PCR of 7 to 11 cycles using a sample-barcoded 5' primer and a J-beta primer mix. TCRdb re-called the 5' RACE reads with MiXCR, one entry per CDR3 protein. This table holds about 690,000 distinct CDR3 sequences, 40% to 45% found once. Each donor had approximately 10 milliliters of peripheral blood drawn. There were at least 5 micrograms of total RNA extracted from every sample. Whole-study results and caveats: Getting older went along with TCR beta diversity per million T cells dropping roughly linearly.

The specimen sequenced was blood. This clonotype was obtained from an elderly man in good health. The chain has TRBV5-1 and TRBJ2-5; tentatively, D is TRBD1 (7 bases). The CDR3 loop is CASSLIRGEETQYF. CDR3 nucleotides: TGCGCCAGCAGCTTGATCAGGGGGGAAGAGACCCAGTACTTC.